Listed here are 12 T cell receptor beta chains from one sample, sequenced in a study of blood T cell repertoires in COVID-19. Produced via immunoSEQ multiplex PCR; TCRdb's table is partial and in-frame only. This sample has about 400,000 clones; roughly 90% occur once, and the top ten carry 4.3%. Sample: peripheral blood. The receptors stem from a woman aged 25 to 39 with acute or convalescent COVID-19.

V and J are TRBV7-9 and TRBJ2-7; TRBD1 matches 7 bases. The CDR3 sequence is 16 residues long. Germline CDR1 and CDR2: SEHNR and FQNEAQ (reference sequence). Trimming cost V 5 bases and J 0 bases; bases outside gene matches: 10. The DNA for the CDR3 is TGTGCCAGCAGCCTTAATAGACAGGGCCACTCCTACGAGCAGTACTTC. It codes for CASSLNRQGHSYEQYF.

The chain joins TRBV28 to TRBJ1-6; TRBD1 might be the D (5 bases). Deletions cut 5 bases from V and 6 bases from J, with 17 bases between. Germline V lookup: CDR1 MDHEN, CDR2 SYDVKM. There are 16 residues in the CDR3. The CDR3: CASSPSTGRGNSPLHF. The CDR3 bases are TGTGCCAGCAGTCCCTCCACCGGGAGGGGTAATTCACCCCTCCACTTT.

In this sample, this clone turned up once. The chain links TRBV28 to TRBJ2-5, with unresolved D. The CDR3 covers 17 residues. Per the germline V gene, CDR1 is MDHEN and CDR2 is SYDVKM. The ends were cut back, 1 base at V and 2 bases at J, with 17 bases in the middle. The CDR3 loop reads CASSLLSAYREQETQYF. DNA for the CDR3: TGTGCCAGCAGTTTATTATCCGCCTACAGAGAGCAAGAGACCCAGTACTTC. Based on the CDR3 plus reference TRBV28 and TRBJ2-5, the full variable domain is DVKVTQSSRYLVKRTGEKVFLECVQDMDHENMFWYRQDPGLGLRLIYFSYDVKMKEKGDIPEGYSVSREKKERFSLILESASTNQTSMYLCASSLLSAYREQETQYFGPGTRLLVL.

The chain links TRBV7-8 to TRBJ2-5, with a possible D match to TRBD2 (6 bases). V was trimmed by 5 bases and J by 5 bases, leaving 18 bases between them. CDR1 is SGHVS and CDR2 is FQNEAQ in the germline V gene. The length of the CDR3 is 15 residues. The CDR3 DNA reads as TGTGCCAGCAGCCCACCGGGACTGGGTGGGGAGACCCAGTACTTC. It specifies CASSPPGLGGETQYF.

As regards this clone: Different DNA sequences within this sample yield the same CDR3. The chain couples TRBV6-5 to TRBJ2-7; 10 positions agree with TRBD1. After removal of 6 bases from V and 2 bases from J, the junction contained 4 bases not matched to a gene. The CDR3 is 14 amino acids. Germline V CDR1 and CDR2: MNHEY, SVGAGI. The CDR3 DNA reads TGTGCCAGCAGGCCAGGACAGGGGGCCTACGAGCAGTACTTC. It translates to CASRPGQGAYEQYF.

The chain combines TRBV7-3 with TRBJ2-7; 8 bases align to TRBD1. With 2 bases clipped from V and 0 bases from J, the junction kept 9 bases outside the gene matches. This CDR3 has 17 amino acids. Germline V lookup: CDR1 SGHTA, CDR2 FQGTGA. The CDR3 sequence is CASSLYPTTGDSYEQYF. The CDR3 bases are TGTGCCAGCAGCTTATATCCCACGACAGGGGACTCCTACGAGCAGTACTTC. Full variable domain (missing parts from reference TRBV7-3 and TRBJ2-7): GAGVSQTPSNKVTEKGKYVELRCDPISGHTALYWYRQSLGQGPEFLIYFQGTGAADDSGLPNDRFFAVRPEGSVSTLKIQRTERGDSAVYLCASSLYPTTGDSYEQYFGPGTRLTVT.

This chain links TRBV24-1 with TRBJ2-5; TRBD1 matches at 8 bases. V shed 4 bases and J 3 bases; nucleotides not matched to a gene: 6. The CDR3 extends over 15 amino acids. Germline V lookup: CDR1 KGHDR, CDR2 SFDVKD. CDR3 DNA sequence: TGTGCCACCAGTGACCCCCGGACAGGGAAAGAGACCCAGTACTTC. This gives the protein CATSDPRTGKETQYF.

This chain uses TRBV11-2 with TRBJ2-1, with D tentatively TRBD1 (6 bases). The CDR3 runs 15 residues. The V gene lost 6 bases and the J gene lost 0 bases, with 12 bases spanning the gap. Germline V gene data show CDR1 as SGHAT and CDR2 as FQNNGV. DNA for the CDR3: TGTGCCAGCAGTTCAACAGGGAGCTCCTACAATGAGCAGTTCTTC. It encodes CASSSTGSSYNEQFF. The variable domain in full, completed from reference TRBV11-2 and TRBJ2-1, reads EAGVAQSPRYKIIEKRQSVAFWCNPISGHATLYWYQQILGQGPKLLIQFQNNGVVDDSQLPKDRFSAERLKGVDSTLKIQPAKLEDSAVYLCASSSTGSSYNEQFFGPGTRLTVL.

Here the CDR3 reads CASSLSPGRESYTF. For the CDR3, the DNA is TGTGCCAGCAGCTTGAGTCCAGGGCGGGAGAGCTACACCTTC. The V call is TRBV5-5, the J call TRBJ1-2, with D tentatively TRBD1 (5 bases). From germline, CDR1 is SGHKS and CDR2 YYEKEE (reference sequence). V shed 1 base and J shed 9 bases, with 16 bases lying between them. The CDR3 contains 14 residues.

The chain carries TRBV30 and TRBJ2-7; TRBD1 is a possible D gene (6 bases). Germline lookup yields CDR1 GTSNPN and CDR2 SVGIG (reference sequence). The CDR3 has 15 residues. V was cut by 0 bases and J by 2 bases, with 14 bases left in between. CDR3 sequence (DNA): TGTGCCTGGAGTGTACCGTCACAGGGAACCTACGAGCAGTACTTC. Protein sequence: CAWSVPSQGTYEQYF.

A single count supports this clone. Within the sample, other DNA sequences also encode this same CDR3. The chain links TRBV5-1 to TRBJ2-3; 8 bases align to TRBD1. Germline V gene sequence: CDR1 SGHRS, CDR2 YFSETQ. The CDR3 has 14 residues. The V segment lost 2 bases and the J segment 4 bases; nucleotides outside the gene matches: 3. CDR3 bases: TGCGCCAGCAGCTTAGACAGGGGCCCAGATACGCAGTATTTT. Translated: CASSLDRGPDTQYF.

This sequence joins TRBV5-1 and TRBJ1-4, with D possibly TRBD1 on 5 matching bases. The germline gives CDR1 SGHRS, CDR2 YFSETQ. V was trimmed by 7 bases and J by 0 bases, leaving 16 bases between them. The CDR3 is 16 residues long. This CDR3 is CASGRGKFATNEKLFF. DNA for the CDR3: TGCGCCAGCGGGAGGGGAAAATTTGCAACTAATGAAAAACTGTTTTTT.